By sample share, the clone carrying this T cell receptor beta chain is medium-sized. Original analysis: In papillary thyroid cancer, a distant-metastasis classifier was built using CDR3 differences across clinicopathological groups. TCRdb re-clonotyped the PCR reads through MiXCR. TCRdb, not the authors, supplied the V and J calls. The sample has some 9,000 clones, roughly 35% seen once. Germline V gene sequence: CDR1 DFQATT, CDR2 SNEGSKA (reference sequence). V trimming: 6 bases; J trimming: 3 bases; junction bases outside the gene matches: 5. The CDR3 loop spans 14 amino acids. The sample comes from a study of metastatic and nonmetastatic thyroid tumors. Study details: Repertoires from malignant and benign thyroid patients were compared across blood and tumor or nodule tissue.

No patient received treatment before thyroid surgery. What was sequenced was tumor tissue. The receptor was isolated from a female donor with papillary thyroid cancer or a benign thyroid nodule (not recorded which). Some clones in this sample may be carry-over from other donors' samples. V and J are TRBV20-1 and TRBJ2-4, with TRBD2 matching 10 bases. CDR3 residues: CSAGLAAFKNIQYF. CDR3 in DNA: TGCAGTGCCGGACTAGCGGCCTTCAAAAACATTCAGTACTTC.